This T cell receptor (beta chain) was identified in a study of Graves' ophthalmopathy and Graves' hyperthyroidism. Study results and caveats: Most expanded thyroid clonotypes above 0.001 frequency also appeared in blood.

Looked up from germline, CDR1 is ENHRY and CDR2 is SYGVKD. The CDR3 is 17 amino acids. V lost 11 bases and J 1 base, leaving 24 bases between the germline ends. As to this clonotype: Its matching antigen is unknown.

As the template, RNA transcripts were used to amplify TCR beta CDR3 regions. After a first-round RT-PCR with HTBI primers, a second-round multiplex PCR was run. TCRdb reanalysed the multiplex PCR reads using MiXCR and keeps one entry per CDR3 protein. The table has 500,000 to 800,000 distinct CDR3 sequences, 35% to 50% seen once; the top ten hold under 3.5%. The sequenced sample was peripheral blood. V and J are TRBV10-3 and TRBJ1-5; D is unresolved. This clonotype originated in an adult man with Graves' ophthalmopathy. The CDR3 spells CASVESPRGGSNQPQHF. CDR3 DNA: TGTGCCTCAGTGGAGAGCCCGAGAGGCGGGAGCAATCAGCCCCAGCATTTT.